The 17 T cell receptor beta chains given below trace back to one sample, sequenced in a study of T cell changes during pregnancy in multiple sclerosis. Assay: immunoSEQ multiplex PCR; the TCRdb copy retains only in-frame clones and omits some. The sample shows some 49,000 clones, less than 95% of them seen only once. The sample was CD8+ T cells from peripheral blood mononuclear cells, taken in the second trimester of pregnancy. These receptors came from a female donor with multiple sclerosis, enrolled in a pregnancy study.

J is TRBJ2-5 and V is TRBV6-5; maybe TRBD2 (6 bases). The germline CDR1 and CDR2 sequences are MNHEY and SVGAGI. The length of the CDR3 is 16 residues. Trimming removed 0 bases at V and 4 bases at J, with 15 bases between. DNA for the CDR3: TGTGCCAGCAGTTACTCGCTAGGGACTCCGCCAGAGACCCAGTACTTC. This gives the protein CASSYSLGTPPETQYF.

The chain combines TRBV6-5 with TRBJ1-5, with D perhaps matching TRBD1 (5 bases). Trimming left V 3 bases short and J 9 bases short, with 12 bases between. The germline CDR1 and CDR2 sequences are MNHEY and SVGAGI. CDR3 length: 13 amino acids. CDR3 sequence reads: CASSYGALGPQHF. The DNA of the CDR3 is TGTGCCAGCAGTTATGGGGCCTTGGGGCCCCAGCATTTT.

The chain uses TRBV5-6 and TRBJ2-7, with D possibly matching TRBD2 (5 bases). CDR1 is SGHDT, CDR2 YYEEEE, per germline. The ends were cut back, 6 bases at V and 3 bases at J, with 16 bases in the middle. The CDR3 has 14 amino acids. Here the CDR3 reads CASTIGVTLYEQYF. The CDR3 DNA reads TGTGCCAGCACTATCGGGGTTACCCTCTACGAGCAGTACTTC.

The chain combines TRBV27 with TRBJ1-2, with 7 bases matching TRBD1. There are 14 residues in the CDR3. Trimming cost V 7 bases and J 4 bases; bases outside gene matches: 9. In germline, CDR1 is MNHEY, CDR2 SMNVEV (reference sequence). For the CDR3, the DNA is TGTGCCAGCAAGGCCCAGGGGGTCCCCTATGGCTACACCTTC. Its protein is CASKAQGVPYGYTF.

A few counts support this clone. The V call is TRBV6-5, the J call TRBJ2-2, with TRBD1 matching 9 bases. The V gene end was trimmed by 2 bases and the J gene end by 9 bases; junction bases not matched to a gene: 7. The CDR3 sequence is 15 residues long. Germline assignment: CDR1 MNHEY and CDR2 SVGAGI. In DNA form, the CDR3 reads TGTGCCAGCAGTTACGGGACAGGGACCGAGTGGGAGCTGTTTTTT. Protein: CASSYGTGTEWELFF.

The chain employs TRBV25-1 and TRBJ2-6, with a possible D match to TRBD1 (5 bases). This CDR3 has 18 amino acids. Germline lookup yields CDR1 MGHDK and CDR2 SYGVNS. Trimming removed 5 bases at V and 5 bases at J, with 22 bases between. The CDR3 protein is CASSRMEDGQSRANVLTF. CDR3 DNA sequence: TGTGCCAGCAGTAGGATGGAAGATGGACAAAGTCGGGCCAACGTCCTGACTTTC. Looking up the rest from reference TRBV25-1 and TRBJ2-6 gives the full variable domain: EADIYQTPRYLVIGTGKKITLECSQTMGHDKMYWYQQDPGMELHLIHYSYGVNSTEKGDLSSESTVSRIRTEHFPLTLESARPSHTSQYLCASSRMEDGQSRANVLTFGAGSRLTVL.

V usage is TRBV7-3 and J usage is TRBJ2-3; tentatively, D is TRBD2 (5 bases). The CDR3 is made up of 15 amino acids. Germline CDR1 reads SGHTA; CDR2 reads FQGTGA. V gave up 0 bases and J gave up 2 bases, with 9 bases separating them. The CDR3 coding sequence is TGTGCCAGCAGCTTAACCCCCGGGGTCACAGATACGCAGTATTTT. It encodes CASSLTPGVTDTQYF.

This chain links TRBV18 with TRBJ1-5; D possibly corresponds to TRBD1 (5 bases). Germline CDR1 is KGHSH and CDR2 is LQKENI. V gave up 4 bases and J gave up 2 bases, with 12 bases separating them. CDR3 size: 15 residues. CDR3 amino acids: CASSQGQMGNQPQHF. DNA for the CDR3: TGTGCCAGCTCACAGGGGCAGATGGGCAATCAGCCCCAGCATTTT.

The chain employs TRBV6-5 and TRBJ2-3, with a tentative D call TRBD2 (6 bases). The CDR3 runs 14 residues. Germline CDR1 reads MNHEY; CDR2 reads SVGAGI. Trimming stripped 3 bases from V and 6 bases from J, with 13 bases between. Written as DNA, the CDR3 is TGTGCCAGCAGTTATGCGACACGGGGGGATACGCAGTATTTT. Residues: CASSYATRGDTQYF.

The rearrangement joins TRBV19 to TRBJ2-1; 7 positions match TRBD1. After removal of 4 bases from V and 9 bases from J, the junction contained 3 bases not matched to a gene. Germline-derived CDR1 and CDR2 are LNHDA and SQIVND (reference sequence). CDR3 length: 12 residues. The CDR3 spells CASSTPGGEQFF. The CDR3 coding sequence is TGTGCCAGTAGTACCCCAGGGGGTGAGCAGTTCTTC.

A single count supports this clone. The V call is TRBV9, the J call TRBJ2-6; weak D call: TRBD1 (5 bases). Germline loops: CDR1 SGDLS, CDR2 YYNGEE. The V and J ends lost 3 bases and 0 bases respectively, with 16 bases between them. This CDR3 comprises 18 residues. The CDR3 sequence: CASSATTTVSSGANVLTF. The CDR3 DNA is TGTGCCAGCAGCGCGACCACGACAGTTAGCTCTGGGGCCAACGTCCTGACTTTC.

The table lists this clone with a few counts. The V call is TRBV7-2, the J call TRBJ2-7, with 9 bases aligning to TRBD2. Germline V gene sequence: CDR1 SGHTA, CDR2 FQGNSA. The CDR3 length is 14 residues. J was trimmed by 5 bases and V by 3 bases; bases with no gene match: 5. In DNA form, the CDR3 reads TGTGCCAGCAGCTTTGAGCGGGGGGCTGACGAGCAGTACTTC. It translates to CASSFERGADEQYF. Based on the CDR3 plus reference TRBV7-2 and TRBJ2-7, the full variable domain is GAGVSQSPSNKVTEKGKDVELRCDPISGHTALYWYRQSLGQGLEFLIYFQGNSAPDKSGLPSDRFSAERTGGSVSTLTIQRTQQEDSAVYLCASSFERGADEQYFGPGTRLTVT.

The V and J genes are TRBV15 and TRBJ2-2; TRBD2 might be the D (5 bases). Trimming removed 0 bases from V and 13 bases from J, with 18 bases in between. Germline assignment: CDR1 LNHNV and CDR2 YYDKDF (reference sequence). This CDR3 region has 15 residues. CDR3 sequence: CATSRDRGLSDTLFF. CDR3 nucleotide sequence: TGTGCCACCAGCAGAGATCGGGGTCTATCTGACACGCTGTTTTTT.

V usage is TRBV5-4 and J usage is TRBJ2-5; a possible D gene is TRBD2 (6 bases). Trimming stripped 0 bases from V and 1 base from J, with 16 bases between. The CDR3 contains 17 residues. The germline gives CDR1 SGHNT, CDR2 YYREEE (reference sequence). The CDR3 reads CASSLALGGATQETQYF. Written as DNA, the CDR3 is TGTGCCAGCAGCTTGGCCCTCGGCGGGGCCACCCAAGAGACCCAGTACTTC.

The rearrangement links TRBV6-5 to TRBJ2-1, with TRBD2 as a possible D gene (5 bases). This CDR3 has 13 amino acids. The germline V gene encodes CDR1 MNHEY and CDR2 SVGAGI. The germline V and J ends were trimmed by 7 bases and 0 bases, with 7 bases remaining between them. CDR3 nucleotides: TGTGCCAGCACGGGGAGCTCCTACAATGAGCAGTTCTTC. This codes for CASTGSSYNEQFF.

The chain carries TRBV9 and TRBJ1-6; no reliable D call. The germline V gene has CDR1 SGDLS and CDR2 YYNGEE. Trimming removed 2 bases at V and 9 bases at J, with 6 bases between. The CDR3 consists of 12 residues. DNA of the CDR3: TGTGCCAGCAGCGTTACCGGTTCACCCCTCCACTTT. Encoded protein: CASSVTGSPLHF.

The chain links TRBV10-3 to TRBJ1-1, with 7 bases aligning to TRBD1. This CDR3 region has 12 residues. The junction had 0 bases not matched to a gene; V was cut back by 2 bases and J by 6 bases. Germline V gene sequence: CDR1 ENHRY, CDR2 SYGVKD. In DNA form, the CDR3 reads TGTGCCATCAGTGAGACAGGGGCTGAAGCTTTCTTT. Translating it yields CAISETGAEAFF.